Listed here is a single T cell receptor (beta chain). This specimen comes from a study of T cells in Graves' hyperthyroidism and ophthalmopathy. Across the whole study: Peripheral blood was taken when the disease was first diagnosed, before any treatment began.

Amplification of TCR beta CDR3 regions used RNA as the template. First-round RT-PCR of the TCR CDR3 relied on the HTBI primer set. MiXCR, applied by TCRdb to the multiplex PCR reads, yields one record per CDR3 protein. Among hundreds of thousands of distinct CDR3 sequences listed, roughly a sixth were seen once. Germline trimming cut 1 base from V and 4 bases from J; bases unmatched to any gene: 13. The V gene's germline CDR1 is DFQATT and CDR2 SNEGSKA (reference sequence). The length of the CDR3 is 19 residues. The study left out patients who had uncontrolled infection, other autoimmune disease, pregnancy or lactation. The authors obtained PBMCs from about 9.5 ml of fresh peripheral blood.

The TCR comes from a woman aged 40 to 50 with Graves' ophthalmopathy. The gene calls are TRBV20-1 and TRBJ2-2; 12 nucleotides match TRBD2. The sequencing sample was made of blood. CDR3 loop: CSARALAGGPRLLTGELFF. The CDR3 DNA sequence: TGCAGTGCTAGAGCCCTAGCGGGAGGGCCCCGTTTGCTCACCGGGGAGCTGTTTTTT.